Sequencing of this T cell receptor beta chain was carried out in a study of blood T cell repertoires in COVID-19. Some clones are missing from TCRdb's copy, which holds only in-frame ones; the method was immunoSEQ multiplex PCR. This sample has tens of thousands of clones; about 80% occur once, and the top ten carry roughly 43%. This CDR3 is built from 14 residues. V dropped 7 bases and J dropped 0; count of bases not matched to a gene: 4. Germline CDR1 ENHRY, CDR2 SYGVKD. The receptor comes from an elderly man with acute or convalescent COVID-19. The sequencing input was peripheral blood. The chain has TRBV10-3 and TRBJ2-3; 7 nucleotides line up with TRBD1. The CDR3 bases are TGTGCCATCACCGCGACAGGGAGCACAGATACGCAGTATTTT. Its translation: CAITATGSTDTQYF.